This paragraph covers one T cell receptor beta chain sequence. Repertoires were generated with immunoSEQ multiplex PCR, while TCRdb's copy carries only in-frame clones and drops some. The sample includes roughly 2.6 million clones, just over 90% of them seen just once. Trimming took off 2 bases at V and 6 bases at J, with 8 bases between the two ends. The CDR3 is 12 residues long. CDR1 KGHSH and CDR2 LQKENI come from the germline V gene. The sample comes from a study of shared clonotypes between healthy human individuals. Study-level background: Donors consisted of two women and three men between 18 and 49.

V gene TRBV18 combines with J gene TRBJ2-7, with D possibly being TRBD2 (6 bases). Sequencing used naive CD4+ T cells sorted from blood. Stated subset: CD45RA+ positively selected. The source is a man aged 18-30 years in good health. The CDR3 protein is CASSPIGGEQYF. DNA of the CDR3: TGTGCCAGCTCACCAATCGGGGGCGAGCAGTACTTC.